These 13 T cell receptor beta chains originate from one sample sequenced in a study of T cell repertoires in cytomegalovirus infection (dated by TCRdb to between 2018 and 2021). TCRdb shows the sequencer as Illumina HiSeq 1500. Clones were called with MiXCR by TCRdb after fastp trimmed the public reads at Q25, and only in-frame beta chains were retained. Rows are combined by CDR3 protein, so each entry shows the most common genes and DNA. Across this sample there are under 95,000 distinct CDR3 sequences, with under 55% seen only once. The ten biggest clones cover over 90% of the sample. Their recognized antigens are unknown. Explained via the paper, the treatment or condition label denotes: in vitro stimulation with specific CMV peptide epitopes to enrich CMV-specific T cells. Here the sequenced sample was CD8+ T cells from cultured PBMCs, taken from culture after CMV antigen stimulation. These receptors came from a human donor in good health (CMV status not recorded). Some clones in this sample may be carry-over from other donors' samples.

This chain connects TRBV4-1 to TRBJ2-1; 9 positions agree with TRBD1. The germline V gene has CDR1 MGHRA and CDR2 YSYEKL. V lost 3 bases to trimming and J lost 5 bases; unmatched junction nucleotides: 5. This CDR3 has 15 residues. For the CDR3, the DNA is TGCGCCAGCAGCCAGCTCCGGGACAGGGACAATGAGCAGTTCTTC. Protein: CASSQLRDRDNEQFF.

This clonotype was picked up many times. This chain uses TRBV12-3 or TRBV12-4 with TRBJ2-5, with 8 nucleotides matching TRBD1. The J segment lost 5 bases and the V segment lost 3 bases, leaving 5 bases of the junction unmatched. The CDR3 has 14 amino acids. Written as DNA, the CDR3 is TGTGCCAGCAGTTTGCGACAGGGGAGGGAGACCCAGTACTTC. This gives the protein CASSLRQGRETQYF.

This clonotype was seen more than once but under ten times. CDR3 amino acids: CASSAIGQTVKNIQYF. The CDR3 DNA sequence: TGTGCCAGCAGCGCTATAGGGCAAACTGTCAAAAACATTCAGTACTTC. The chain is built from TRBV7-2 and TRBJ2-4; D not resolved. The V end was cut by 5 bases, the J end by 3 bases, with 17 bases between. Germline V gives CDR1 SGHTA, CDR2 FQGNSA. This CDR3 spans 16 amino acids. The whole variable domain, remainder taken from reference TRBV7-2 and TRBJ2-4, is GAGVSQSPSNKVTEKGKDVELRCDPISGHTALYWYRQSLGQGLEFLIYFQGNSAPDKSGLPSDRFSAERTGGSVSTLTIQRTQQEDSAVYLCASSAIGQTVKNIQYFGAGTRLSVL.

This clonotype was found a few times. The rearrangement joins TRBV7-2 to TRBJ1-2; no firm D call. Trimming pared 5 bases from V and 0 bases from J, leaving 16 bases between. Germline loops: CDR1 SGHTA, CDR2 FQGNSA. CDR3 size: 16 residues. The chain's CDR3 is CASSPGSRRANYGYTF. CDR3 coding DNA: TGTGCCAGCAGCCCCGGTTCAAGACGAGCTAACTATGGCTACACCTTC.

This chain links TRBV6-1 with TRBJ2-7; D is uncertain. The CDR3 consists of 14 residues. Germline lookup yields CDR1 MNHNS and CDR2 SASEGT. Trimming took 2 bases from V and 6 from J, leaving 14 bases between them. Here the CDR3 reads CASSESVMVSEQYF. DNA of the CDR3: TGTGCCAGCAGTGAATCGGTGATGGTAAGCGAGCAGTACTTC.

This chain connects TRBV27 to TRBJ2-7, with D hard to call. The CDR3 sequence is 13 residues long. Trimming removed 5 bases at V and 3 bases at J, with 11 bases between. Germline loops: CDR1 MNHEY, CDR2 SMNVEV (reference sequence). Here the CDR3 reads CASSPGQRYEQYF. The CDR3 DNA reads as TGTGCCAGCAGTCCGGGCCAGCGCTACGAGCAGTACTTC.

CDR3 protein: CASSVGDEQFF. The CDR3 DNA reads TGTGCCAGCAGCGTAGGCGATGAGCAGTTCTTC. The V gene is TRBV9, the J gene TRBJ2-1; no definite D call. Germline CDR1 SGDLS, CDR2 YYNGEE. V was trimmed by 0 bases and J by 8 bases, leaving 3 bases between them. This CDR3 spans 11 amino acids.

This clonotype has a handful of counts. The V call is TRBV7-8, the J call TRBJ2-1; 7 nucleotides line up with TRBD2. Germline CDR1 SGHVS, CDR2 FQNEAQ. Germline trimming cut 1 base from V and 4 bases from J; bases unmatched to any gene: 4. The CDR3 consists of 15 residues. The CDR3 reads CASSLGASGYNEQFF. For the CDR3, the DNA is TGTGCCAGCAGCTTAGGGGCTAGCGGTTACAATGAGCAGTTCTTC.

V usage is TRBV12-3 or TRBV12-4 and J usage is TRBJ1-1; no clear D gene. The CDR3 is 11 amino acids. V was cut by 6 bases and J by 9 bases, with 11 bases left in between. CDR3 sequence (DNA): TGTGCCAGCAGCATTGGGCCGCAAGCTTTCTTT. It encodes CASSIGPQAFF.

The rearrangement links TRBV7-9 to TRBJ2-5, with 12 bases that match TRBD2. J gave up 4 bases and V 11 bases, and 8 bases lay outside the gene matches. Germline lookup yields CDR1 SEHNR and CDR2 FQNEAQ (reference sequence). The CDR3 runs 14 residues. The CDR3 spells CAAGLAGLGETQYF. CDR3 DNA sequence: TGTGCCGCAGGACTAGCGGGGCTTGGAGAGACCCAGTACTTC.

This chain's CDR3 is CASSQGLAGGYMLNEQFF. The CDR3 bases are TGTGCCAGCAGCCAGGGACTAGCGGGGGGTTACATGCTCAATGAGCAGTTCTTC. The chain uses TRBV7-8 and TRBJ2-1, with TRBD2 matching over 15 bases. Per the germline V gene, CDR1 is SGHVS and CDR2 is FQNEAQ. J was trimmed by 6 bases and V by 5 bases; bases with no gene match: 11. The CDR3 runs to 18 residues.

The chain has TRBV7-4 and TRBJ2-5; 7 bases agree with TRBD2. The germline V gene has CDR1 SGHVT and CDR2 SQSDAQ. Trimming at V came to 7 bases and at J to 5 bases, leaving 16 bases not matched to a gene. CDR3 length: 16 residues. The CDR3 nucleotides are TGTGCCAGCACACCGGAGACTAGCAGATCCGGGGAGACCCAGTACTTC. Its protein is CASTPETSRSGETQYF.

The CDR3 loop reads CASSLGGRLQETQYF. The CDR3 region has the DNA TGTGCCAGCAGCTTAGGCGGGAGGCTCCAAGAGACCCAGTACTTC. This rearrangement joins TRBV7-4 to TRBJ2-5, with TRBD2 identical over 8 bases. V shed 1 base and J 1 base; nucleotides not matched to a gene: 2. Germline V lookup: CDR1 SGHVT, CDR2 SQSDAQ. CDR3 length equals 15 residues.